The 30 T cell receptor beta chains below all came from one sample that was sequenced in a study of T cell responses to AZD1222 COVID-19 vaccine. The protocol was immunoSEQ multiplex PCR, while the TCRdb copy is restricted to in-frame clones and leaves out a portion. Among roughly 30,000 clones, around nine tenths were seen once, and the ten largest hold 1% to 1.5%. The source material was peripheral blood, sampled on day 0 of AZD1222 vaccination. These receptor sequences come from an adult in good health.

This clone showed up just once. The chain combines TRBV7-2 with TRBJ1-2, with 7 positions matching TRBD1. J was trimmed by 5 bases and V by 5 bases; bases with no gene match: 5. The length of the CDR3 is 13 residues. Per germline, CDR1 SGHTA and CDR2 FQGNSA. The CDR3 DNA follows: TGTGCCAGCAGCCCGACAGGGTTATATGGCTACACCTTC. Protein product: CASSPTGLYGYTF.

The J gene is TRBJ1-5, the V gene TRBV5-6, with 7 bases that match TRBD1. In germline, CDR1 is SGHDT, CDR2 YYEEEE. CDR3 length: 14 residues. The V segment lost 5 bases and the J segment 8 bases; nucleotides outside the gene matches: 10. The CDR3 DNA sequence: TGTGCCAGCAGTTCCGACAGGGCCCTTAAGCCCCAGCATTTT. This sequence encodes CASSSDRALKPQHF.

This chain joins TRBV19 and TRBJ2-1, with D possibly matching TRBD1 (5 bases). V shed 5 bases and J shed 3 bases, with 14 bases lying between them. The CDR3 runs 15 residues. Germline CDR1 and CDR2: LNHDA and SQIVND (reference sequence). CDR3 in amino acids: CASSYRTTYYNEQFF. In nucleotides, the CDR3 is TGTGCCAGTAGTTACAGGACAACTTACTACAATGAGCAGTTCTTC.

This chain connects TRBV3-1 (or the pseudogene TRBV3-2) to TRBJ1-1, with 10 bases lining up with TRBD1. CDR3 length: 13 amino acids. In germline, CDR1 is LGHDT, CDR2 YNNKEL (reference sequence). The V segment lost 3 bases and the J segment 8 bases; nucleotides outside the gene matches: 3. Here the CDR3 reads CASSHGTGAEAFF. Written as DNA, the CDR3 is TGTGCCAGCAGCCACGGGACAGGGGCAGAAGCTTTCTTT.

This chain connects TRBV5-4 to TRBJ2-2, with 7 bases lining up with TRBD2. The ends lost 4 bases at V and 2 bases at J; junction bases unmatched: 8. The CDR3 extends over 16 amino acids. Germline assignment: CDR1 SGHNT and CDR2 YYREEE (reference sequence). Written as DNA, the CDR3 is TGTGCCAGCAGCCCCCAGTGGACTAGTAACACCGGGGAGCTGTTTTTT. Its translation: CASSPQWTSNTGELFF.

The chain joins TRBV7-9 to TRBJ1-2; 7 nucleotides agree with TRBD1. The V and J ends lost 5 bases and 7 bases, in that order; junction bases with no gene match: 4. From germline, CDR1 is SEHNR and CDR2 FQNEAQ (reference sequence). This CDR3 is built from 12 residues. CDR3 protein: CASSEDRVGYTF. CDR3 nucleotides: TGTGCCAGCAGCGAAGACAGGGTTGGCTACACCTTC.

A single count supports this clone. The chain recombines TRBV9 with TRBJ2-3; tentatively, D is TRBD1 (7 bases). V was cut by 1 base and J by 5 bases, with 11 bases left in between. There are 14 residues in the CDR3. CDR1 and CDR2 (germline): SGDLS, YYNGEE. This CDR3 is CASSVSRGVDTQYF. CDR3 in DNA: TGTGCCAGCAGCGTAAGCAGGGGGGTAGATACGCAGTATTTT.

In this sample, this clone turned up once. The rearrangement links TRBV30 to TRBJ2-1; either TRBD1 or TRBD2 may fit D (6 bases each). The CDR3 totals 15 residues. The V gene's germline CDR1 is GTSNPN and CDR2 SVGIG (reference sequence). Trimming stripped 6 bases from V and 4 bases from J, with 19 bases between. The CDR3 nucleotides are TGTGCCTGCGTTGGAGGGGGTAGCGGTTACAATGAGCAGTTCTTC. Protein: CACVGGGSGYNEQFF.

The V gene is TRBV5-6, the J gene TRBJ2-2, with 12 nucleotides matching TRBD1. Germline lookup yields CDR1 SGHDT and CDR2 YYEEEE. The CDR3 runs to 15 residues. V gave up 4 bases and J gave up 4 bases; unmatched junction bases: 2. The CDR3 DNA is TGTGCCAGCAGCGGGGACAGGGGGCTCACCGGGGAGCTGTTTTTT. Residues: CASSGDRGLTGELFF.

The chain combines TRBV5-1 with TRBJ2-5; no definite D call. V was trimmed by 1 base and J by 2 bases, leaving 9 bases between them. CDR1 and CDR2 (germline): SGHRS, YFSETQ. This CDR3 spans 14 amino acids. The CDR3 spells CASSLLGSQETQYF. CDR3 coding DNA: TGCGCCAGCAGCTTGTTAGGTAGTCAAGAGACCCAGTACTTC.

The chain joins TRBV6-5 to TRBJ1-2; TRBD1 agrees at 9 bases. The V and J ends lost 5 bases and 3 bases, in that order; junction bases with no gene match: 7. The CDR3 is 15 amino acids. CDR1 is MNHEY, CDR2 SVGAGI, per germline. CDR3: CASSRTGQGYYGYTF. CDR3 nucleotide sequence: TGTGCCAGCAGTCGGACGGGACAGGGTTACTATGGCTACACCTTC.

The J gene is TRBJ1-3, the V gene TRBV7-2; tentatively, D is TRBD1 (5 bases). Germline assignment: CDR1 SGHTA and CDR2 FQGNSA. V was clipped by 5 bases and J by 0 bases, with 14 bases between them. This CDR3 contains 16 residues. CDR3: CASSPGTALSGNTIYF. The CDR3 DNA sequence: TGTGCCAGCAGCCCGGGGACGGCTCTCTCTGGAAACACCATATATTTT.

The V call is TRBV7-7, the J call TRBJ2-1, with no clear D. V shed 6 bases and J shed 0 bases, with 15 bases lying between them. CDR1 and CDR2 from the germline V gene are SSHAT and FNYEAQ (reference sequence). This CDR3 has 16 amino acids. The CDR3 region is CASSRDGVSSYNEQFF. Written as DNA, the CDR3 is TGTGCCAGCAGTAGAGATGGGGTGAGCTCCTACAATGAGCAGTTCTTC.

V is TRBV7-9 and J is TRBJ2-7; the match to TRBD1 covers 9 bases. The CDR3 has 14 residues. Germline CDR1 reads SEHNR; CDR2 reads FQNEAQ (reference sequence). Unmatched junction bases numbered 8, after V lost 5 bases and J lost 6 bases. In DNA, the CDR3 is TGTGCCAGCAGCCTACCCGGGACAGGGCCCGAGCAGTACTTC. It translates to CASSLPGTGPEQYF.

The chain employs TRBV24-1 and TRBJ2-7; possible D gene TRBD1, 6 bases. Trimming removed 3 bases from V and 2 bases from J, with 10 bases in between. The CDR3 contains 14 residues. Germline-derived CDR1 and CDR2 are KGHDR and SFDVKD. The CDR3 sequence is CATSDRQGPYEQYF. The CDR3 DNA is TGTGCCACCAGTGATCGCCAGGGGCCCTACGAGCAGTACTTC.

This rearrangement joins TRBV5-1 to TRBJ2-7; weak D call: TRBD2 (6 bases). The CDR3 consists of 14 residues. V lost 1 base and J 5 bases, leaving 13 bases between the germline ends. Germline V gene lookup returns CDR1 SGHRS and CDR2 YFSETQ. The CDR3 bases are TGCGCCAGCAGCTTGAGGCGGGATCTCAACGAGCAGTACTTC. Protein: CASSLRRDLNEQYF.

The CDR3 bases are TGCAGCGTTGCCAACAGGGTGAGGGCCTACAATGAGCAGTTCTTC. As protein: CSVANRVRAYNEQFF. The genes are TRBV29-1 and TRBJ2-1; weak D call: TRBD1 (6 bases). Germline CDR1 SQVTM, CDR2 ANQGSEA. There are 15 residues in the CDR3. V shed 4 bases and J shed 2 bases, with 15 bases lying between them.

This chain connects TRBV19 to TRBJ2-1; D possibly uses TRBD1 or TRBD2 (5 bases each). Germline V gene data show CDR1 as LNHDA and CDR2 as SQIVND (reference sequence). V was trimmed by 3 bases and J by 4 bases, leaving 7 bases between them. The CDR3 runs to 13 residues. The CDR3 region is CASSMGPYNEQFF. In nucleotides, the CDR3 is TGTGCCAGTAGTATGGGACCATACAATGAGCAGTTCTTC.

The chain combines TRBV7-9 with TRBJ1-5; D gene ambiguous. Germline assignment: CDR1 SEHNR and CDR2 FQNEAQ (reference sequence). The CDR3 extends over 13 amino acids. Deletions cut 5 bases from V and 8 bases from J, with 13 bases between. CDR3 region: CASSKGLWEPQHF. In DNA, the CDR3 is TGTGCCAGCAGCAAGGGCCTTTGGGAGCCCCAGCATTTT.

The chain recombines TRBV11-2 with TRBJ2-7, with 11 bases that match TRBD1. This CDR3 has 15 amino acids. After removal of 7 bases from V and 6 bases from J, the junction contained 11 bases not matched to a gene. Germline CDR1 SGHAT, CDR2 FQNNGV. The CDR3 loop is CASTRRDRGSIEQYF. The DNA for the CDR3 is TGTGCCAGCACCCGAAGGGACAGGGGGTCAATCGAGCAGTACTTC.

The chain is built from TRBV9 and TRBJ1-3, with a possible D match to TRBD1 (5 bases). Trimming left V 0 bases short and J 2 bases short, with 12 bases between. The germline gives CDR1 SGDLS, CDR2 YYNGEE. CDR3 length equals 16 residues. The CDR3 bases are TGTGCCAGCAGCGTAGGTGGGGGGACGCCTGGAAACACCATATATTTT. Protein sequence: CASSVGGGTPGNTIYF.

V usage is TRBV6-5 and J usage is TRBJ2-1; TRBD1 agrees at 7 bases. Unmatched junction bases numbered 3, after V lost 0 bases and J lost 7 bases. CDR3 size: 14 residues. Germline CDR1 MNHEY, CDR2 SVGAGI. Here the CDR3 reads CASSYSTGLNEQFF. As DNA, the CDR3 is TGTGCCAGCAGTTACTCGACAGGGCTAAATGAGCAGTTCTTC.

J is TRBJ2-7 and V is TRBV12-5; D not certain. Trimming left V 4 bases short and J 2 bases short, with 12 bases between. Germline V gene data show CDR1 as LGHNT and CDR2 as FRNRAP. This CDR3 is built from 14 residues. The CDR3 reads CASGSGGDTYEQYF. CDR3 in DNA: TGTGCTAGTGGTTCGGGCGGAGATACCTACGAGCAGTACTTC.

In its sample, this clone is medium-sized. The V gene is TRBV10-3, the J gene TRBJ1-1, with D uncertain. The CDR3 has 12 amino acids. Germline CDR1 and CDR2: ENHRY and SYGVKD. Trimming took off 11 bases at V and 1 base at J, with 11 bases between the two ends. This CDR3 reads CASDAGNTEAFF. The CDR3 DNA reads TGTGCCTCCGACGCGGGGAACACTGAAGCTTTCTTT.

The CDR3 here is CASSYSGDNEQYF. The DNA of the CDR3 is TGTGCCAGCAGCTATAGCGGAGATAACGAGCAGTACTTC. The V and J genes are TRBV7-9 and TRBJ2-7; possible D gene TRBD2, 6 bases. The CDR3 is 13 residues long. Germline CDR1 reads SEHNR; CDR2 reads FQNEAQ (reference sequence). Trimming removed 4 bases at V and 5 bases at J, with 12 bases between.

This clone was picked up one time. This rearrangement joins TRBV30 to TRBJ1-2; D is perhaps TRBD1 (6 bases). V was pared by 3 bases and J by 0 bases, with 17 bases between. Germline V gene lookup returns CDR1 GTSNPN and CDR2 SVGIG (reference sequence). The CDR3 covers 16 residues. The CDR3, as DNA: TGTGCCTGGAGGAGGCAGGGGAGCATCTCTAACTATGGCTACACCTTC. This codes for CAWRRQGSISNYGYTF.

V usage is TRBV19 and J usage is TRBJ1-4; maybe TRBD1 (5 bases). Trimming cost V 7 bases and J 5 bases, with 14 bases left between them. The CDR3 length is 14 residues. Germline V CDR1 and CDR2: LNHDA, SQIVND (reference sequence). CDR3 sequence (DNA): TGTGCCAGTAACCAGGGAAAGGAAAATGAAAAACTGTTTTTT. This encodes CASNQGKENEKLFF.

In this sample, this clone turned up a few times. This rearrangement joins TRBV12-3 or TRBV12-4 to TRBJ2-7; D gene uncertain. Trimming removed 6 bases from V and 0 bases from J, with 6 bases in between. This CDR3 has 12 amino acids. The CDR3 DNA sequence: TGTGCCAGCAGCCAAAGCTCCTACGAGCAGTACTTC. Encoded protein: CASSQSSYEQYF.

The chain links TRBV5-1 to TRBJ1-2; D possibly corresponds to TRBD1 (6 bases). In germline, CDR1 is SGHRS, CDR2 YFSETQ. The CDR3 is 15 residues long. V was trimmed by 4 bases and J by 4 bases, leaving 17 bases between them. Here the CDR3 reads CASSPAAGEVYGYTF. The CDR3 coding sequence is TGCGCCAGCAGCCCCGCGGCAGGGGAGGTCTATGGCTACACCTTC.

The chain is built from TRBV7-3 and TRBJ2-1; 9 bases match TRBD2. CDR1 is SGHTA and CDR2 is FQGTGA in the germline V gene. V gave up 4 bases and J gave up 0 bases; unmatched junction bases: 7. The CDR3 has 17 amino acids. CDR3 coding DNA: TGTGCCAGCAGCTCCTCGGTAGCGGGAGACTCCTACAATGAGCAGTTCTTC. Translation gives CASSSSVAGDSYNEQFF.